These T cell receptor beta chains were read from a single sample in a study of technical replicates of blood from several donors. Here immunoSEQ multiplex PCR was the method, and the copy in TCRdb shows in-frame clones only, minus some. The data contain some 70,000 clones, 95% to 98% of them singletons. Sequenced material: T cells isolated from PBMCs. The receptors stem from a human donor in good health. CDR3s include the opening cysteine and the closing phenylalanine or tryptophan. The order of the fields is D gene, J gene, clone size, CDR3 length, V gene, CDR3 DNA, CDR3 protein. The D gene is left open where the match is weak. Part of the rows lack a size; the others show once, few, many or a class for expanded clones.

.,TRBJ2-3,.,16,TRBV11-2,TGTGCCAGCAGCTTCCGATTAGTCATCGGCACAGATACGCAGTATTTT,CASSFRLVIGTDTQYF
.,TRBJ2-1,.,15,TRBV7-9,TGTGCCAGCAGCGCCGGAGGGGTTATATACAATGAGCAGTTCTTC,CASSAGGVIYNEQFF
.,TRBJ1-1,.,15,TRBV4-2,TGTGCCAGCAGCCTGTTGACGGACAAGAACACTGAAGCTTTCTTT,CASSLLTDKNTEAFF
TRBD2,TRBJ2-1,.,16,TRBV7-3,TGTGCCAGCAGCCAGCCGGGACTAGCCTCCGTCAATGAGCAGTTCTTC,CASSQPGLASVNEQFF
TRBD1,TRBJ1-2,.,16,TRBV19,TGTGCCAGTAGTACCCGGACAGGGGATCGAAGCTATGGCTACACCTTC,CASSTRTGDRSYGYTF
.,TRBJ2-3,.,12,TRBV29-1,TGCAGCGTTGAGACAGGCACAGATACGCAGTATTTT,CSVETGTDTQYF
TRBD2,TRBJ2-7,.,18,TRBV19,TGTGCCAGTAGTATAGTGGCTAGCGGGAGAGGGGACTCCTACGAGCAGTACTTC,CASSIVASGRGDSYEQYF
.,TRBJ2-4,.,14,TRBV6-5,TGTGCCAGCAGTGACACAGCGGACAAAAACATTCAGTACTTC,CASSDTADKNIQYF
.,TRBJ1-5,.,13,TRBV28,TGTGCCAGCAGTTTTATCCGCAATCAGCCCCAGCATTTT,CASSFIRNQPQHF
.,TRBJ2-1,.,12,TRBV6-5,TGTGCCAGCAGTCACGGGAGTGATGAGCAGTTCTTC,CASSHGSDEQFF
TRBD1,TRBJ1-2,.,14,TRBV7-3,TGTGCCAGCTCCCCGACAGGGTGGGGGGATGGCTACACCTTC,CASSPTGWGDGYTF
TRBD1,TRBJ2-7,.,15,TRBV9,TGTGCCAGCAGCTCCCAGACAGGGTACTTCTACGAGCAGTACTTC,CASSSQTGYFYEQYF
TRBD1,TRBJ1-1,.,16,TRBV7-2,TGTGCCAGCAGCTTAGACTTTCACAGGGGGAACACTGAAGCTTTCTTT,CASSLDFHRGNTEAFF
TRBD1,TRBJ2-7,.,13,TRBV29-1,TGCAGCGTTGTACAGGGGACCTCCTACGAGCAGTACTTC,CSVVQGTSYEQYF
TRBD2,TRBJ2-2,.,16,TRBV25-1,TGTGCCAGCAGTTTACCGGGGGGGACGAACACCGGGGAGCTGTTTTTT,CASSLPGGTNTGELFF
TRBD2,TRBJ2-1,.,19,TRBV7-9,TGTGCCAGCAGCCAAGGGGGACTAGCGGGACCCAGCTCCTACAATGAGCAGTTCTTC,CASSQGGLAGPSSYNEQFF
.,TRBJ1-1,.,17,TRBV28,TGTGCCAGCAGATTACCTAAACGAAAAAAATTAAACACTGAAGCTTTCTTT,CASRLPKRKKLNTEAFF
TRBD2,TRBJ2-5,.,17,TRBV7-9,TGTGCCAGCAGTCGGACTAGCGGGATGGGGGGACAAGAGACCCAGTACTTC,CASSRTSGMGGQETQYF
.,TRBJ1-1,.,12,TRBV6-6,TGTGCCAGCAGCCTTGACAGCCCTGAGGCTTTCTTT,CASSLDSPEAFF
.,TRBJ2-7,.,14,TRBV30,TGTGCCTGGAGAAAAGGAGGGCTCTCCTACGAGCAGTACTTC,CAWRKGGLSYEQYF
.,TRBJ1-1,once,14,TRBV9,TGTGCCAGCAGCGTAGCGACAGAAAACACTGAAGCTTTCTTT,CASSVATENTEAFF
.,TRBJ2-1,.,17,TRBV5-1,TGCGCCAGCAGCAAACGGACTTCTACTTATTCCTACAATGAGCAGTTCTTC,CASSKRTSTYSYNEQFF
.,TRBJ1-2,.,14,TRBV5-1,TGCGCCAGCAGCCCAAGCGGGGAATCCTATGGCTACACCTTC,CASSPSGESYGYTF
TRBD1,TRBJ2-6,.,20,TRBV28,TGTGCCAGCAGTTTAGGGACCGGGACAGACCCCATCTCTGGGGCCAACGTCCTGACTTTC,CASSLGTGTDPISGANVLTF
.,TRBJ2-7,.,11,TRBV30,TGTGCCTGGACCTATCGGGACGAGCAGTACTTC,CAWTYRDEQYF
.,TRBJ2-3,.,13,TRBV4-1,TGCGCCAGCAGCCAAGCCCGGTCAGATACGCAGTATTTT,CASSQARSDTQYF
.,TRBJ2-1,.,14,TRBV5-1,TGCGCCAGCAGCTTGGAGAGGGAAATTCCTGAGCAGTTCTTC,CASSLEREIPEQFF
TRBD1,TRBJ2-7,.,14,TRBV6-5,TGTGCCAGCAGGTCACAGGGGGGACAGTACGAGCAGTACTTC,CASRSQGGQYEQYF
TRBD2,TRBJ2-1,.,15,TRBV6-5,TGTGCCAGCAGTTTCATCGGGACTAGCTTTAATGAGCAGTTCTTC,CASSFIGTSFNEQFF
TRBD1,TRBJ1-1,.,14,TRBV11-3,TGTGCCAGCAGCTTGCGCGGACAGGGCACTGAAGCTTTCTTT,CASSLRGQGTEAFF
TRBD1,TRBJ2-7,.,17,TRBV4-1,TGCGCCAGCAGCCAAGATACCGAGACAGGGAGCTCCTACGAGCAGTACTTC,CASSQDTETGSSYEQYF
.,TRBJ2-1,once,17,TRBV15,TGTGCCACCAGCAGAGATCTGACGGAGGTTTCCTACAATGAGCAGTTCTTC,CATSRDLTEVSYNEQFF
.,TRBJ2-3,.,12,TRBV6-6,TGTGCCAGCAGTTACTCGTTTAATACGCAGTATTTT,CASSYSFNTQYF
.,TRBJ2-7,.,12,TRBV5-1,TGCGCCAGCAGCTTTCAGGGCTACGAGCAGTACTTC,CASSFQGYEQYF
TRBD2,TRBJ2-1,.,16,TRBV28,TGTGCCAGCAGTTTGCGGCTAGCGGACTCCTACAATGAGCAGTTCTTC,CASSLRLADSYNEQFF
.,TRBJ1-5,.,15,TRBV19,TGTGCCAGTAGGGCTGGACAGCTGTTAAATCAGCCCCAGCATTTT,CASRAGQLLNQPQHF
TRBD2,TRBJ2-5,.,15,TRBV25-1,TGTGCCAGCAAAGGACTAGCGGGAGAGGGAAAGACCCAGTACTTC,CASKGLAGEGKTQYF
.,TRBJ2-1,.,18,TRBV7-2,TGTGCCAGCAGCTTAGTCATACGGGAGTTTTTTGGCTACAATGAGCAGTTCTTC,CASSLVIREFFGYNEQFF
.,TRBJ1-5,.,13,TRBV7-7,TGTGCTAGCAGCTTAAACTTGGATCAGCCCCAGCATTTT,CASSLNLDQPQHF
.,TRBJ2-3,.,15,TRBV9,TGTGCCAGCAGCGAGCTTGGGCGGAGGTCAGATACGCAGTATTTT,CASSELGRRSDTQYF
.,TRBJ2-5,.,13,TRBV11-2,TGTGCCAGCAGCCCAAGCAGGGCGGAGACCCAGTACTTC,CASSPSRAETQYF
TRBD2,TRBJ2-1,once,15,TRBV7-9,TGTGCCAGCAGCAAAGGACTAGGGGAGAGGAATGAGCAGTTCTTC,CASSKGLGERNEQFF
.,TRBJ2-7,.,14,TRBV7-2,TGTGCCAGCAGCTCGCTAAGGACAGCCTACGAGCAGTACTTC,CASSSLRTAYEQYF
.,TRBJ1-1,.,15,TRBV18,TGTGCCAGCTCACCACCGATGCAGGCTGACACTGAAGCTTTCTTT,CASSPPMQADTEAFF
TRBD1,TRBJ2-5,once,14,TRBV27,TGTGCCAGCAGTTTCGACAGGGGGTCAGAGACCCAGTACTTC,CASSFDRGSETQYF
.,TRBJ1-1,.,16,TRBV5-1,TGCGCCAGCAGCTTGGTATCCCCAAGGGGGAGTGCTGAAGCTTTCTTT,CASSLVSPRGSAEAFF
TRBD1,TRBJ2-7,.,14,TRBV7-9,TGTGCCAGCGGTAAGGGGACAGGGAACTACGAGCAGTACTTC,CASGKGTGNYEQYF
.,TRBJ1-1,.,11,TRBV30,TGTGCCGGGGGCCGGCTCACTGAAGCTTTCTTT,CAGGRLTEAFF
TRBD2,TRBJ2-3,.,17,TRBV7-8,TGTGCCAGCAGCTGGGAACTAGCGGGAGGGGACACAGATACGCAGTATTTT,CASSWELAGGDTDTQYF
.,TRBJ2-7,once,16,TRBV7-9,TGTGCCAGCAGCTTAGTCGATCCGGTCCCCCTCTACGAGCAGTACTTC,CASSLVDPVPLYEQYF
TRBD1,TRBJ1-3,.,16,TRBV6-5,TGTGCCAGCAGTTACTCTACGGGACAGGGGCGAAACACCATATATTTT,CASSYSTGQGRNTIYF
.,TRBJ2-1,.,15,TRBV7-8,TGTGCCAGCAGCTTAAGCGGGACACGAAATAATGAGCAGTTCTTC,CASSLSGTRNNEQFF
TRBD2,TRBJ2-7,.,16,TRBV11-2,TGTGCCAGCAGCTTGACCTATGGCGGGAGTACCTACGAGCAGTACTTC,CASSLTYGGSTYEQYF
TRBD1,TRBJ1-1,.,16,TRBV18,TGTGCCAGCTCACCTTACGCGACAGGGTCTGACACTGAAGCTTTCTTT,CASSPYATGSDTEAFF
.,TRBJ2-1,.,17,TRBV4-3,TGCGCCAGCAGCCAAGATCGGGGTAGGAGCTCCTACAATGAGCAGTTCTTC,CASSQDRGRSSYNEQFF